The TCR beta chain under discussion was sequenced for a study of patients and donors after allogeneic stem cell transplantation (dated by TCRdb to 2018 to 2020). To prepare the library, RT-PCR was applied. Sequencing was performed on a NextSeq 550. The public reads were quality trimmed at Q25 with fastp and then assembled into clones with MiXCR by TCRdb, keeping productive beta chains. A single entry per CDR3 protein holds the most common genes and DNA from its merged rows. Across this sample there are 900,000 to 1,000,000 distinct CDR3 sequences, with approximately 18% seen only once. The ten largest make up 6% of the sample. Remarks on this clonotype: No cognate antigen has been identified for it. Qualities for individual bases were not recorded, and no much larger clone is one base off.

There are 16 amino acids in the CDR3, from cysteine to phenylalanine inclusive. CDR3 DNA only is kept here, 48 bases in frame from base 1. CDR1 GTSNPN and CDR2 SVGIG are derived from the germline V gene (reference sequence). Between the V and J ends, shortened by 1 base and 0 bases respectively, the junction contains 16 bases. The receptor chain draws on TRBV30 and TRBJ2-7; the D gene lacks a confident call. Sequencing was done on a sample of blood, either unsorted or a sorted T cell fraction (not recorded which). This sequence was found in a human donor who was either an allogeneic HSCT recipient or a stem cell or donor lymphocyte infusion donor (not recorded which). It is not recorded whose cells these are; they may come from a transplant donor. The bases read TGTGCCTGGAGTGGTCTTGGCTCTTATTACTCCTACGAGCAGTACTTC. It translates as CAWSGLGSYYSYEQYF.